One sample yielded the 10 T cell receptor beta chains listed below, sequenced in a study of early stage breast cancer tumors. Method: immunoSEQ multiplex PCR; TCRdb's copy keeps in-frame clones and lacks some. The repertoire consists of tens of thousands of clones, with roughly 80% occurring once and the leading ten covering more than 3%. Sequencing used blood. Every receptor here comes from a person in their 60s with breast cancer.

In regard to this clone: Within the sample, other DNA sequences also encode this same CDR3. The chain recombines TRBV5-1 with TRBJ2-3; 7 nucleotides line up with TRBD2. The CDR3 is made up of 13 amino acids. Unmatched junction bases numbered 3, after V lost 7 bases and J lost 1 base. Germline V gene lookup returns CDR1 SGHRS and CDR2 YFSETQ. The CDR3, as DNA: TGCGCCAGCTCACGGGAGGGCACAGATACGCAGTATTTT. Translated, it gives CASSREGTDTQYF. Supplemented by reference TRBV5-1 and TRBJ2-3, the full variable domain reads KAGVTQTPRYLIKTRGQQVTLSCSPISGHRSVSWYQQTPGQGLQFLFEYFSETQRNKGNFPGRFSGRQFSNSRSEMNVSTLELGDSALYLCASSREGTDTQYFGPGTRLTVL.

This clone was detected a few times. The chain carries TRBV28 and TRBJ2-2; 11 nucleotides match TRBD1. V was clipped by 6 bases and J by 5 bases; unmatched bases: 8. Germline CDR1 is MDHEN and CDR2 is SYDVKM. The CDR3 runs 16 residues. CDR3 sequence (DNA): TGTGCCAGCAGCCGAGAGGGACAGGGGGTAACCGGGGAGCTGTTTTTT. Amino acid sequence: CASSREGQGVTGELFF.

This rearrangement joins TRBV5-6 to TRBJ2-5; D remains unclear. Deletions cut 2 bases from V and 5 bases from J, with 19 bases between. Germline CDR1 reads SGHDT; CDR2 reads YYEEEE. The CDR3 covers 16 residues. For the CDR3, the DNA is TGTGCCAGCAGCTTTAGTTTGGGTCCCGCGCGGGAGACCCAGTACTTC. It is translated as CASSFSLGPARETQYF.

This clone was detected only a few times. The V gene is TRBV7-9, the J gene TRBJ1-6; tentative D call: TRBD1 (5 bases). The germline gives CDR1 SEHNR, CDR2 FQNEAQ (reference sequence). With 3 bases removed from V and 7 bases from J, the gap between germline ends came to 10 bases. The CDR3 consists of 14 residues. CDR3 in amino acids: CASSFGGENSPLHF. Here the CDR3 DNA reads TGTGCCAGCAGCTTCGGGGGGGAAAATTCACCCCTCCACTTT.

The gene calls are TRBV14 and TRBJ2-1; a possible D gene is TRBD1 (5 bases). The CDR3 loop spans 17 amino acids. Germline-derived CDR1 and CDR2 are SGHDN and FVKESK. V shed 0 bases and J shed 3 bases, with 15 bases lying between them. Here the CDR3 DNA reads TGTGCCAGCAGCCAAGAGGGGCTATTCGGGCTCTACAATGAGCAGTTCTTC. Translating it yields CASSQEGLFGLYNEQFF.

This sequence joins TRBV6-1 and TRBJ2-2; either TRBD1 or TRBD2 may fit D (5 bases each). The CDR3 covers 14 residues. The V and J ends lost 4 bases and 3 bases respectively, with 9 bases between them. Germline values: CDR1 MNHNS, CDR2 SASEGT. The DNA for the CDR3 is TGTGCCAGCAGTGCAGGGACCTACACCGGGGAGCTGTTTTTT. Translation: CASSAGTYTGELFF.

This chain links TRBV7-9 with TRBJ1-6; 8 bases are shared with TRBD1. The V gene's germline CDR1 is SEHNR and CDR2 FQNEAQ (reference sequence). V shed 4 bases and J 0 bases; nucleotides not matched to a gene: 5. The CDR3 runs to 17 residues. The CDR3 DNA is TGTGCCAGCAGCTCATATCAGGGGGCCTCCTATAATTCACCCCTCCACTTT. It codes for CASSSYQGASYNSPLHF. Looking up the rest from reference TRBV7-9 and TRBJ1-6 gives the full variable domain: DTGVSQNPRHKITKRGQNVTFRCDPISEHNRLYWYRQTLGQGPEFLTYFQNEAQLEKSRLLSDRFSAERPKGSFSTLEIQRTEQGDSAMYLCASSSYQGASYNSPLHFGNGTRLTVT.

To note about this clone: The junction departs from germline at one end; a sequencing error may be responsible. This rearrangement joins TRBV7-7 to TRBJ2-1; a possible D gene is TRBD2 (5 bases). Germline V gene lookup returns CDR1 SSHAT and CDR2 FNYEAQ (reference sequence). The CDR3 runs to 13 residues. DNA of the CDR3: TGTGCTAGCAGCTTAGCGCGTCGGGGTGAGCAGTTCTTC. Residues: CASSLARRGEQFF.

This chain links TRBV30 with TRBJ2-2, with a possible D match to TRBD1 (6 bases). This CDR3 spans 14 amino acids. CDR1 is GTSNPN, CDR2 SVGIG, per germline (reference sequence). The V and J ends lost 2 bases and 7 bases respectively, with 14 bases between them. The CDR3 loop is CAWSRYREGGELFF. The DNA of the CDR3 is TGTGCCTGGAGTAGATACAGGGAAGGCGGGGAGCTGTTTTTT.

The rearrangement uses TRBV6-6 and TRBJ1-1, with TRBD1 as a possible D gene (6 bases). V dropped 7 bases and J dropped 7 bases, with 16 bases sitting between them. From germline, CDR1 is MNHNY and CDR2 SVGAGI (reference sequence). The CDR3 contains 13 residues. The CDR3 reads CASIRGGALEAFF. The CDR3 DNA follows: TGTGCCAGCATCCGAGGGGGAGCCCTTGAAGCTTTCTTT.